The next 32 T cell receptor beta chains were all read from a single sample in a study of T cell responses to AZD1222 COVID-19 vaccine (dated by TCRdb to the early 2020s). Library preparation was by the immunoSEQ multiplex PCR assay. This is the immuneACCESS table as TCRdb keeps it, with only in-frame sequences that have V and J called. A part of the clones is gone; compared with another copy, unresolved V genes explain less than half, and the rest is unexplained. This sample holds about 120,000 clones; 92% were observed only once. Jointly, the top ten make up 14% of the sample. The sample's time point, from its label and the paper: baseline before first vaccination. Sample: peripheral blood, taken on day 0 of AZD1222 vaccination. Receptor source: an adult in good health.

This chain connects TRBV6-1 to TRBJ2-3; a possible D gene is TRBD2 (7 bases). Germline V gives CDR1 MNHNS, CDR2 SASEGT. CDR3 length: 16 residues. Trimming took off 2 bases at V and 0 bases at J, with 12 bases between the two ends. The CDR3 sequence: CASSEMGRGSTDTQYF. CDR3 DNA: TGTGCCAGCAGTGAAATGGGGAGGGGGAGCACAGATACGCAGTATTTT.

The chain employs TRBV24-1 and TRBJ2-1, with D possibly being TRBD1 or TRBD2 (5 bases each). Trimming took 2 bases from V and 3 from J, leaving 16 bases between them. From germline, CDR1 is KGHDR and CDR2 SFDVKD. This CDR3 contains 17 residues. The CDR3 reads CATSDSLQGRGYNEQFF. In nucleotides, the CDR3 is TGTGCCACCAGTGATTCTCTCCAGGGACGGGGCTACAATGAGCAGTTCTTC.

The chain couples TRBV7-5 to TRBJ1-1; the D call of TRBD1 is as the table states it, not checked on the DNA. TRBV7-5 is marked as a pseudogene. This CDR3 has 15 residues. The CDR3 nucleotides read TGTGCCAGAAGCCCACCCCAGGGGACCGACACTGAAGCTTTCTTT. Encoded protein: CARSPPQGTDTEAFF.

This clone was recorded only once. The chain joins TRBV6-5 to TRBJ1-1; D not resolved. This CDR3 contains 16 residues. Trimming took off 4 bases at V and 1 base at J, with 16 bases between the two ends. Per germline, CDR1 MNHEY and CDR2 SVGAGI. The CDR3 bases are TGTGCCAGCAGTTCAATAGGACGTATTGGGAACACTGAAGCTTTCTTT. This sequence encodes CASSSIGRIGNTEAFF.

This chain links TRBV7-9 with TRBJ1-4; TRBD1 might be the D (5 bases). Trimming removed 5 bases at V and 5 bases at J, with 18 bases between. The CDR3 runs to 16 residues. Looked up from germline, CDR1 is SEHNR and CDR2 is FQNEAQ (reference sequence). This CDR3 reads CASSKDKGTRNEKLFF. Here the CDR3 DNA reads TGTGCCAGCAGCAAGGATAAAGGGACGCGAAATGAAAAACTGTTTTTT. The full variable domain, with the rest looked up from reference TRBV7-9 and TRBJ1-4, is DTGVSQNPRHKITKRGQNVTFRCDPISEHNRLYWYRQTLGQGPEFLTYFQNEAQLEKSRLLSDRFSAERPKGSFSTLEIQRTEQGDSAMYLCASSKDKGTRNEKLFFGSGTQLSVL.

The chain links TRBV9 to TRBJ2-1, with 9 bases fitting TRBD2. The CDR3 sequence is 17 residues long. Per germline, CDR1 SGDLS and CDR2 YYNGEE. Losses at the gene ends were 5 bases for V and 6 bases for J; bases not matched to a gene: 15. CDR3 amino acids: CASRPSSGGRARNEQFF. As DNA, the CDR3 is TGTGCCAGCAGACCTAGCTCGGGCGGGAGGGCCCGCAATGAGCAGTTCTTC.

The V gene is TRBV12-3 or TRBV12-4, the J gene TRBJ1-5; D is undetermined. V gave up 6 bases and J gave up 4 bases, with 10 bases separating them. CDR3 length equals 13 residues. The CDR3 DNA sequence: TGTGCCAGCAGCACACAGTCTAATCAGCCCCAGCATTTT. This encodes CASSTQSNQPQHF.

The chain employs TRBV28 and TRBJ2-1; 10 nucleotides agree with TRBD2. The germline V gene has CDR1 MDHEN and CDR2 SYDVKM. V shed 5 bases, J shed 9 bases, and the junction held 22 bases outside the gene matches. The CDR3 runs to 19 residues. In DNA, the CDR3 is TGTGCCAGCAGTACCATATCCCCCAGCGGGAGGGCCTTTTACGCTGAGCAGTTCTTC. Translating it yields CASSTISPSGRAFYAEQFF.

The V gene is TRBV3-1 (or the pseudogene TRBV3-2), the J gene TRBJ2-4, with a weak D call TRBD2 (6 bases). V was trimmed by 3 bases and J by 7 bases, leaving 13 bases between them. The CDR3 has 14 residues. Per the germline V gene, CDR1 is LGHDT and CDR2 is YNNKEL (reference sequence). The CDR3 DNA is TGTGCCAGCAGCCAGGGGGGTCCCATTAACATTCAGTACTTC. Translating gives CASSQGGPINIQYF.

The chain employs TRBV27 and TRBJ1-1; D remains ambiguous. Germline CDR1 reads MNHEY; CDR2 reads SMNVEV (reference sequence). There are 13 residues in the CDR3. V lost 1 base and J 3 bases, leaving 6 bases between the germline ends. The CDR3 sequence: CASSLFRDTEAFF. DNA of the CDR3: TGTGCCAGCAGTTTATTTAGGGACACTGAAGCTTTCTTT.

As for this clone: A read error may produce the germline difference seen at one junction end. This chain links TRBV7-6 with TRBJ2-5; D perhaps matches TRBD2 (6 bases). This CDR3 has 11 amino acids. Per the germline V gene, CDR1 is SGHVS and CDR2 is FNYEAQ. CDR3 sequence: CASSLAQTQYF. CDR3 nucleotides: TGTGCCAGCAGCCTAGCGCAGACCCAGTACTTC.

This CDR3 is CASSPGQVSGNTIYF. The CDR3 bases are TGTGCCAGCTCACCAGGGCAAGTCTCTGGAAACACCATATATTTT. The gene calls are TRBV18 and TRBJ1-3, with D hard to call. Trimming took 2 bases from V and 0 from J, leaving 8 bases between them. This CDR3 has 15 amino acids. Germline V gene lookup returns CDR1 KGHSH and CDR2 LQKENI. The whole variable domain, filled in from reference TRBV18 and TRBJ1-3, reads NAGVMQNPRHLVRRRGQEARLRCSPMKGHSHVYWYRQLPEEGLKFMVYLQKENIIDESGMPKERFSAEFPKEGPSILRIQQVVRGDSAAYFCASSPGQVSGNTIYFGEGSWLTVV.

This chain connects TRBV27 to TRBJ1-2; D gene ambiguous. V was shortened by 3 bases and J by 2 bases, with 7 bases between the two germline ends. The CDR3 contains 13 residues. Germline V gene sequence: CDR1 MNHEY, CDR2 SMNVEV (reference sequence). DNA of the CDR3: TGTGCCAGCAGTTTGACCCGCAACTATGGCTACACCTTC. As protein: CASSLTRNYGYTF.

The CDR3: CSASSLSTDTQYF. The CDR3 bases are TGCAGTGCTAGTTCCTTAAGCACAGATACGCAGTATTTT. V usage is TRBV20-1 and J usage is TRBJ2-3; D is ambiguous. Trimming stripped 3 bases from V and 0 bases from J, with 7 bases between. Germline V gives CDR1 DFQATT, CDR2 SNEGSKA (reference sequence). There are 13 residues in the CDR3.

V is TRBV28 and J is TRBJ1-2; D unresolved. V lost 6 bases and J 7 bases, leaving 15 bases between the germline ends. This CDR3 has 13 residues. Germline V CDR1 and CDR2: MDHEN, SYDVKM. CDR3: CASRTSRQTGYTF. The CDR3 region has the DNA TGTGCCAGCAGGACCTCGAGGCAGACTGGCTACACCTTC.

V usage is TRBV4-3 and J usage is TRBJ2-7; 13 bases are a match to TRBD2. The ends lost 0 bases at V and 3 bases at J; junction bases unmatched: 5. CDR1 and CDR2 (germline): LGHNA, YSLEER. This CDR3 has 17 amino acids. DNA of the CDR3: TGCGCCAGCAGCCAAGATCTCGGACTAGCGGGAGTCTACGAGCAGTACTTC. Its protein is CASSQDLGLAGVYEQYF.

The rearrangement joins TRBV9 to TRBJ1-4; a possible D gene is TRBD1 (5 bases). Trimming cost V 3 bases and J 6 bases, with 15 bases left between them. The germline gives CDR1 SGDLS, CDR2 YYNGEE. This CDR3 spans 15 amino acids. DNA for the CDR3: TGTGCCAGCAGCGGGGTAGGCGAGGGGTATGAAAAACTGTTTTTT. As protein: CASSGVGEGYEKLFF.

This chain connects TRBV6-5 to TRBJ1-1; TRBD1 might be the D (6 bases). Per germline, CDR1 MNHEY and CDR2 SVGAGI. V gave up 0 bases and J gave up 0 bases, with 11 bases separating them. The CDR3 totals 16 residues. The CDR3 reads CASSYSWGPLNTEAFF. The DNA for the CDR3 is TGTGCCAGCAGTTACTCCTGGGGGCCCTTGAACACTGAAGCTTTCTTT.

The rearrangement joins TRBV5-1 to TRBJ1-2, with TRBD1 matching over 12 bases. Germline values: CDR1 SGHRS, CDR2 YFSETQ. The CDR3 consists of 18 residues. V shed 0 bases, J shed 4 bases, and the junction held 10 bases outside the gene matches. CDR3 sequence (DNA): TGCGCCAGCAGCTTGGACCCCGGGACAGGGGGCGCGGTCTATGGCTACACCTTC. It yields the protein CASSLDPGTGGAVYGYTF.

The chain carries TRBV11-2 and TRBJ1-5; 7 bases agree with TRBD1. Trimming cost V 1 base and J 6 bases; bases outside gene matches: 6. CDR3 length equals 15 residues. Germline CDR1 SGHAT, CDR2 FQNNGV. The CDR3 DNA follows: TGTGCCAGCAGCTTAGGACAGGGAAGGGGTCAGCCCCAGCATTTT. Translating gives CASSLGQGRGQPQHF. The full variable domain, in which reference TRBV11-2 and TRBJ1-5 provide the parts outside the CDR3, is EAGVAQSPRYKIIEKRQSVAFWCNPISGHATLYWYQQILGQGPKLLIQFQNNGVVDDSQLPKDRFSAERLKGVDSTLKIQPAKLEDSAVYLCASSLGQGRGQPQHFGDGTRLSIL.

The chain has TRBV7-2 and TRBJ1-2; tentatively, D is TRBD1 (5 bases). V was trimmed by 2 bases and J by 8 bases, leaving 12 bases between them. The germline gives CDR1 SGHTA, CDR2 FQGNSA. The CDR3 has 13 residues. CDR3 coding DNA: TGTGCCAGCAGCTTACGGGGCACCCCCGGCTACACCTTC. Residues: CASSLRGTPGYTF.

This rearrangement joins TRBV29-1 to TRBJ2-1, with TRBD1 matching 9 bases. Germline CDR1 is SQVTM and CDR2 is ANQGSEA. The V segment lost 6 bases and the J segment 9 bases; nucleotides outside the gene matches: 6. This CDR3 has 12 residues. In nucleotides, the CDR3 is TGCAGCGTCCGGACAGGGGCCGGTGAGCAGTTCTTC. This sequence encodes CSVRTGAGEQFF.

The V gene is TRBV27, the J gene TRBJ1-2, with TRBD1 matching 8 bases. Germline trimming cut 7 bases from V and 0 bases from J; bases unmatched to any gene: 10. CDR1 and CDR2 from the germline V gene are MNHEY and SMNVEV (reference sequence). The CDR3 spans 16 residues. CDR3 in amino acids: CASTPGGRETNYGYTF. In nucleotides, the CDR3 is TGTGCCAGCACTCCAGGGGGCAGAGAGACTAACTATGGCTACACCTTC.

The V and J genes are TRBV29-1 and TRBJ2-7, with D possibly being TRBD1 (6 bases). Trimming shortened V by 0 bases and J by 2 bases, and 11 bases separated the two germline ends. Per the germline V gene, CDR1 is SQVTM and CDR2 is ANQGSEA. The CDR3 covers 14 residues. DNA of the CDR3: TGCAGCGTTGAAGAACAACAGGGTCCCTACGAGCAGTACTTC. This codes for CSVEEQQGPYEQYF.

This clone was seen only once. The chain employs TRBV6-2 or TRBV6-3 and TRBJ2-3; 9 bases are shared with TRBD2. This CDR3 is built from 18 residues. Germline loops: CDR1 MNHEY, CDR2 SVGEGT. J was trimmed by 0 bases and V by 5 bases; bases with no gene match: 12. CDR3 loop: CASSLERGAWVSTDTQYF. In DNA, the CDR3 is TGTGCCAGCAGTCTGGAGCGGGGGGCCTGGGTCAGCACAGATACGCAGTATTTT.

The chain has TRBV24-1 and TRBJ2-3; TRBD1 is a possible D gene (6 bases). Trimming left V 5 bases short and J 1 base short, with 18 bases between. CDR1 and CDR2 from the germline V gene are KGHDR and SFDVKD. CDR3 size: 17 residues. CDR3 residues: CATSAKPQTGGTDTQYF. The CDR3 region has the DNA TGTGCCACCAGTGCCAAACCTCAGACAGGAGGCACAGATACGCAGTATTTT.

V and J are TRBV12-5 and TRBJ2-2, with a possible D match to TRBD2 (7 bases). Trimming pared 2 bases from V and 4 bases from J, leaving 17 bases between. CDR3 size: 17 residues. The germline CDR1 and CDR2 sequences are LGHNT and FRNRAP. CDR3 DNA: TGTGCTAGTGGTTTGTCGTACGGGGGGCTGAGCACCGGGGAGCTGTTTTTT. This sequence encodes CASGLSYGGLSTGELFF.

CDR3 in DNA: TGTGCCTGGAGTGAGATCGGAGGGTTTAAAGAAAAACTGTTTTTT. This sequence encodes CAWSEIGGFKEKLFF. J is TRBJ1-4 and V is TRBV30; D unresolved. Germline V gives CDR1 GTSNPN, CDR2 SVGIG (reference sequence). The CDR3 contains 15 residues. Trimming took off 1 base at V and 8 bases at J, with 17 bases between the two ends.

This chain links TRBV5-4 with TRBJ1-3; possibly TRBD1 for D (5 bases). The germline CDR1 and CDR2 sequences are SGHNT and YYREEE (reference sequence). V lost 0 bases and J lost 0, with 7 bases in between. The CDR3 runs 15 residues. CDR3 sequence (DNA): TGTGCCAGCAGCTTGGGCACAGGCTCTGGAAACACCATATATTTT. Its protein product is CASSLGTGSGNTIYF. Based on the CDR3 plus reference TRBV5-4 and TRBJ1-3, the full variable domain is ETGVTQSPTHLIKTRGQQVTLRCSSQSGHNTVSWYQQALGQGPQFIFQYYREEENGRGNFPPRFSGLQFPNYSSELNVNALELDDSALYLCASSLGTGSGNTIYFGEGSWLTVV.

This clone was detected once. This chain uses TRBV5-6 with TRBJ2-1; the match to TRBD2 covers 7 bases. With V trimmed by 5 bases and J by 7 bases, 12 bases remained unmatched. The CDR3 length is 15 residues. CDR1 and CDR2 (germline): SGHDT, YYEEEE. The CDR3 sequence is CASRSTSRTENEQFF. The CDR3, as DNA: TGTGCCAGCAGATCGACTAGCCGAACTGAGAATGAGCAGTTCTTC.

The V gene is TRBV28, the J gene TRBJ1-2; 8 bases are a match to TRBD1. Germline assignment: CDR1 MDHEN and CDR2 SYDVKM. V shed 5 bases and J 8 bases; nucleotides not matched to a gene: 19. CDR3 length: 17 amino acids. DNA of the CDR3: TGTGCCAGCAGTCCCGGACAGGGTATCGGTATTAGAGTCGGCTACACCTTC. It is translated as CASSPGQGIGIRVGYTF.

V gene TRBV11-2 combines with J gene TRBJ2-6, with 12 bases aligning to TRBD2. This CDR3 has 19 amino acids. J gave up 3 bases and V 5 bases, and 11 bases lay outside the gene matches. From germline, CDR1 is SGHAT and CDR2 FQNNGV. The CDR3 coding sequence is TGTGCCAGCAGCCCTGGGTCTAGCGGGGGGGCCTTTGGGGCCAACGTCCTGACTTTC. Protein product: CASSPGSSGGAFGANVLTF.